These 22 T cell receptor beta chains came from one sample sequenced in a study of human T cells and chemical hapten exposure. Using its own MiXCR run on the RACE reads, TCRdb lists one record per CDR3 protein. In the table there are over 75,000 distinct CDR3 sequences, approximately 8% of which are singletons. Time point in this sample: patch test 1, 2 weeks after DPC sensitization. As for treatment: therapeutic diphenylcyclopropenone sensitization with weekly scalp DPC. The material sequenced was whole blood, taken in connection with sensitization to the hapten diphenylcyclopropenone (DPC). Receptors originate from a woman in her 30s with alopecia areata. Some clones in this sample may be carry-over from other donors' samples.

This clonotype came up many times. The chain carries TRBV27 and TRBJ1-6, with TRBD1 matching over 7 bases. The trim removed 6 bases at V and 5 bases at J, leaving 7 bases unmatched. Germline CDR1 and CDR2: MNHEY and SMNVEV (reference sequence). The length of the CDR3 is 15 residues. CDR3 region: CASRTTGTHNSPLHF. CDR3 bases: TGTGCCAGCAGGACGACAGGGACGCATAATTCACCCCTCCACTTT.

This clonotype turned up a few times. This chain links TRBV2 with TRBJ1-3, with 8 bases identical to TRBD1. V dropped 6 bases and J dropped 0; count of bases not matched to a gene: 10. CDR1 and CDR2 (germline): SNHLY, FYNNEI. This CDR3 has 17 residues. The CDR3 sequence is CASSRRWDRSSGNTIYF. Here the CDR3 DNA reads TGTGCCAGCAGCAGACGTTGGGACAGGAGCTCTGGAAACACCATATATTTT. The full variable domain, completed using reference TRBV2 and TRBJ1-3, is EPEVTQTPSHQVTQMGQEVILRCVPISNHLYFYWYRQILGQKVEFLVSFYNNEISEKSEIFDDQFSVERPDGSNFTLKIRSTKLEDSAMYFCASSRRWDRSSGNTIYFGEGSWLTVV.

V and J are TRBV6-1 and TRBJ2-1, with D possibly TRBD2 on 5 matching bases. There are 13 residues in the CDR3. Trimming stripped 2 bases from V and 5 bases from J, with 7 bases between. Germline CDR1 is MNHNS and CDR2 is SASEGT. CDR3 protein: CASSERENNEQFF. CDR3 nucleotide sequence: TGTGCCAGCAGTGAAAGGGAGAACAATGAGCAGTTCTTC.

This clonotype appeared many times. The chain uses TRBV20-1 and TRBJ2-3, with 10 bases that match TRBD2. The ends lost 6 bases at V and 5 bases at J; junction bases unmatched: 11. This CDR3 is 15 amino acids long. The germline CDR1 and CDR2 sequences are DFQATT and SNEGSKA (reference sequence). In DNA, the CDR3 is TGCAGTGCCCCCAAAAGCGGGGGGGCCGTAGATACGCAGTATTTT. This gives the protein CSAPKSGGAVDTQYF.

The chain links TRBV7-9 to TRBJ2-7; TRBD1 might be the D (5 bases). This CDR3 region has 13 residues. Trimming removed 5 bases at V and 2 bases at J, with 10 bases between. The germline CDR1 and CDR2 sequences are SEHNR and FQNEAQ (reference sequence). CDR3 in DNA: TGTGCCAGCAGCCTACAGGATACCTACGAGCAGTACTTC. Amino acids: CASSLQDTYEQYF.

A few counts support this clonotype. This chain's CDR3 is CASSTLRSGANVLTF. As DNA, the CDR3 is TGTGCCAGTAGTACACTCCGCTCTGGGGCCAACGTCCTGACTTTC. This chain uses TRBV19 with TRBJ2-6, with no clear D. Per germline, CDR1 LNHDA and CDR2 SQIVND (reference sequence). Trimming removed 4 bases from V and 0 bases from J, with 7 bases in between. The CDR3 runs 15 residues.

This clonotype has at least ten counts. The gene calls are TRBV10-3 and TRBJ2-1; D is possibly TRBD1 or TRBD2 (6 bases each). CDR3 size: 17 residues. The V end lost 6 bases, the J end lost 0 bases, and 18 bases lay between the germline ends. The germline V gene encodes CDR1 ENHRY and CDR2 SYGVKD. The CDR3 here is CAISVREGGSSYNEQFF. The DNA for the CDR3 is TGTGCCATCAGCGTGCGAGAGGGGGGCAGCTCCTACAATGAGCAGTTCTTC.

This clonotype was counted between two and nine times. V and J are TRBV20-1 and TRBJ2-3; weak D call: TRBD2 (6 bases). Deletions cut 0 bases from V and 5 bases from J, with 18 bases between. This CDR3 contains 16 residues. CDR1 is DFQATT, CDR2 SNEGSKA, per germline (reference sequence). In nucleotides, the CDR3 is TGCAGTGCTAGAGATTCGCGGGGAACCGGGGTAGATACGCAGTATTTT. It translates to CSARDSRGTGVDTQYF.

By share, this clonotype counts as medium-sized (0.01 to 0.1%). The chain uses TRBV29-1 and TRBJ1-2; D gene unclear. This CDR3 contains 11 residues. The V gene's germline CDR1 is SQVTM and CDR2 ANQGSEA. V was clipped by 4 bases and J by 5 bases, with 8 bases between them. The CDR3 is CSVVEEYGYTF. The CDR3 region has the DNA TGCAGCGTTGTGGAGGAATATGGCTACACCTTC.

This clonotype was counted a few times. V usage is TRBV7-3 and J usage is TRBJ2-3; tentatively, D is TRBD2 (6 bases). CDR3 size: 15 residues. Trimming left V 5 bases short and J 4 bases short, with 16 bases between. From germline, CDR1 is SGHTA and CDR2 FQGTGA. CDR3 in amino acids: CASSPSGPSADTQYF. In DNA, the CDR3 is TGTGCCAGCAGCCCCTCCGGTCCTAGCGCAGATACGCAGTATTTT.

CDR3 bases: TGCGCCAGCAGCTTGGCGGTGGGGATGGAGGATGGCTACACCTTC. This codes for CASSLAVGMEDGYTF. The rearrangement uses TRBV5-1 and TRBJ1-2; D is uncertain. Germline CDR1 is SGHRS and CDR2 is YFSETQ. V dropped 0 bases and J dropped 6 bases, with 15 bases sitting between them. The CDR3 consists of 15 residues.

This clonotype was found many times. The V call is TRBV3-1, the J call TRBJ1-2; D uncertain. V was pared by 0 bases and J by 8 bases, with 13 bases between. The CDR3 spans 14 residues. Per germline, CDR1 LGHDT and CDR2 YNNKEL (reference sequence). CDR3: CASSQDRLSEGYTF. In DNA form, the CDR3 reads TGTGCCAGCAGCCAAGATCGATTGTCGGAAGGCTACACCTTC.

This clonotype has at least ten counts. A junction boundary mismatches the germline segment, possibly from a read error. V is TRBV2 and J is TRBJ1-4; 10 bases match TRBD1. This CDR3 region has 17 residues. The germline gives CDR1 SNHLY, CDR2 FYNNEI. CDR3: CASSARQGARGNGKLFF. CDR3 DNA: TGTGCCAGCAGTGCTCGACAGGGGGCGCGTGGGAATGGAAAACTGTTTTTT. Filled out from reference TRBV2 and TRBJ1-4, the complete variable domain reads EPEVTQTPSHQVTQMGQEVILRCVPISNHLYFYWYRQILGQKVEFLVSFYNNEISEKSEIFDDQFSVERPDGSNFTLKIRSTKLEDSAMYFCASSARQGARGNGKLFFGSGTQLSVL.

This clonotype was detected many times. CDR3 protein: CASSFSGQGSWDTEAFF. CDR3 nucleotide sequence: TGTGCCAGCAGCTTTAGCGGGCAGGGCTCTTGGGACACTGAAGCTTTCTTT. This chain uses TRBV5-5 with TRBJ1-1, with TRBD1 as a possible D gene (5 bases). Germline loops: CDR1 SGHKS, CDR2 YYEKEE (reference sequence). The CDR3 contains 17 residues. V was pared by 2 bases and J by 3 bases, with 20 bases between.

The genes are TRBV3-1 and TRBJ2-7; no clear D gene. V was cut by 0 bases and J by 0 bases, with 9 bases left in between. CDR3 length: 15 residues. Per the germline V gene, CDR1 is LGHDT and CDR2 is YNNKEL (reference sequence). The CDR3 loop reads CASSQDGGSSYEQYF. Written as DNA, the CDR3 is TGTGCCAGCAGCCAAGACGGTGGCAGCTCCTACGAGCAGTACTTC.

This clonotype was seen more than once but under ten times. The chain employs TRBV10-3 and TRBJ1-1; D may be TRBD1 (5 bases). The CDR3 has 16 amino acids. The V and J ends lost 2 bases and 0 bases respectively, with 13 bases between them. CDR1 is ENHRY, CDR2 SYGVKD, per germline. CDR3 nucleotide sequence: TGTGCCATCAGTGAGATGTGGGACGGAATGAACACTGAAGCTTTCTTT. Its protein is CAISEMWDGMNTEAFF.

This clonotype was counted ten times or more. V and J are TRBV29-1 and TRBJ2-3; 8 nucleotides line up with TRBD1. CDR3 size: 15 residues. The J segment lost 3 bases and the V segment lost 1 base, leaving 6 bases of the junction unmatched. Germline V gives CDR1 SQVTM, CDR2 ANQGSEA. The DNA for the CDR3 is TGCAGCGTTGAAGCAGACAGGGGTGAAACAGATACGCAGTATTTT. As protein: CSVEADRGETDTQYF.

In this sample, this clonotype is medium-sized. This chain links TRBV27 with TRBJ2-3; D may correspond to TRBD1 or TRBD2 (6 bases each). Trimming pared 9 bases from V and 4 bases from J, leaving 14 bases between. The CDR3 has 13 amino acids. The germline CDR1 and CDR2 sequences are MNHEY and SMNVEV (reference sequence). As DNA, the CDR3 is TGTGCCAGTAGTCGGGGGCGTGCAGATACGCAGTATTTT. As protein: CASSRGRADTQYF.

Only a few counts were recorded for this clonotype. The genes are TRBV7-2 and TRBJ2-7; D not resolved. Trimming cost V 1 base and J 0 bases, with 10 bases left between them. Germline CDR1 reads SGHTA; CDR2 reads FQGNSA. This CDR3 spans 15 amino acids. CDR3 nucleotides: TGTGCCAGCAGCTTAGACTTCCGGAGCTCCTACGAGCAGTACTTC. This gives the protein CASSLDFRSSYEQYF.

This chain joins TRBV3-1 and TRBJ2-2; 7 positions agree with TRBD1. The CDR3 is 15 amino acids. Germline CDR1 and CDR2: LGHDT and YNNKEL (reference sequence). V lost 4 bases, J lost 2 bases, and 4 bases stayed unmatched. The CDR3 reads CASSPRDRNTGELFF. As DNA, the CDR3 is TGTGCCAGCAGCCCCCGGGACAGAAACACCGGGGAGCTGTTTTTT. The full variable domain, in which reference TRBV3-1 and TRBJ2-2 provide the parts outside the CDR3, is DTAVSQTPKYLVTQMGNDKSIKCEQNLGHDTMYWYKQDSKKFLKIMFSYNNKELIINETVPNRFSPKSPDKAHLNLHINSLELGDSAVYFCASSPRDRNTGELFFGEGSRLTVL.

This clonotype turned up a few times. At one of its ends the junction is not consistent with the germline gene, which may arise from a read error. The chain recombines TRBV7-3 with TRBJ2-1; 7 nucleotides align to TRBD1. From germline, CDR1 is SGHTA and CDR2 FQGTGA. The CDR3 contains 14 residues. The CDR3 bases are TGTGCCAGCAGCCTAACCGGGACAGAATATGAGCAGTTCTTC. This gives the protein CASSLTGTEYEQFF.

This clonotype has a handful of counts. This sequence joins TRBV29-1 and TRBJ2-2; D is perhaps TRBD1 (5 bases). CDR3 size: 12 residues. The germline V gene encodes CDR1 SQVTM and CDR2 ANQGSEA. With 4 bases removed from V and 6 bases from J, the gap between germline ends came to 9 bases. CDR3 DNA sequence: TGCAGCGTTGCTGGGGCAGCCGGGGAGCTGTTTTTT. Translated, it gives CSVAGAAGELFF.